This T cell receptor (beta chain) comes out of a study of cytomegalovirus exposure and HLA in healthy donors. The PCR contained 60 Vbeta and 13 Jbeta primers. Measured with immunoSEQ multiplex PCR; TCRdb has only the in-frame clones, and not every one. The sample lists 130,000 to 150,000 clones, 60% to 85% occurring once. This CDR3 has 15 residues. CDR1 and CDR2 from the germline V gene are LNHDA and SQIVND (reference sequence). V lost 4 bases and J lost 6, with 16 bases in between. The TCR was taken from a man aged 18 to 29 in good health and CMV-seronegative. This rearrangement joins TRBV19 to TRBJ2-1, with a tentative D call TRBD2 (5 bases). The sequencing input was PBMCs. CDR3: CASSTSGGRFNEQFF. The CDR3 region has the DNA TGTGCCAGTAGTACATCTGGAGGCAGGTTCAATGAGCAGTTCTTC.